The 5 T cell receptor beta chains below all came from one sample that was sequenced in a study of blood T cells in healthy people across ages. Combining a sample-barcoded 5' primer with a J-beta primer mix, a second PCR ran for roughly 7 to 11 cycles. MiXCR was run by TCRdb on the 5' RACE reads, yielding one entry per CDR3 protein. The sample has 1.2 million to 1.5 million distinct CDR3 sequences; around 55% are singletons. The material sequenced was blood. The receptors originated from a man between 18 and 29 years old in good health.

In this sample, this clonotype turned up once. This chain connects TRBV2 to TRBJ1-2, with D uncertain. The CDR3 is 13 residues long. Germline V CDR1 and CDR2: SNHLY, FYNNEI. V lost 3 bases to trimming and J lost 5 bases, with 10 bases between them. CDR3 residues: CASSDTGVYGYTF. The CDR3 bases are TGTGCCAGCAGTGATACCGGGGTATATGGCTACACCTTC.

The chain couples TRBV4-2 to TRBJ2-2; TRBD2 aligns across 9 bases. Germline loops: CDR1 LGHNA, CDR2 YNFKEQ. Trimming cost V 0 bases and J 11 bases; bases outside gene matches: 10. The CDR3 runs to 16 residues. CDR3 in DNA: TGTGCCAGCAGCCAAGAAGGTGTAGCGGGGGCCGAAGAGCTGTTTTTT. This encodes CASSQEGVAGAEELFF.

The J gene is TRBJ2-1, the V gene TRBV4-1; 9 bases map to TRBD2. V was pared by 6 bases and J by 5 bases, with 5 bases of the junction left unmatched. Germline loops: CDR1 MGHRA, CDR2 YSYEKL. The CDR3 length is 14 residues. CDR3 residues: CASRVAGANNEQFF. Here the CDR3 DNA reads TGCGCCAGCAGAGTAGCGGGGGCGAACAATGAGCAGTTCTTC.

The chain uses TRBV7-6 and TRBJ2-1, with D possibly being TRBD1 (6 bases). From germline, CDR1 is SGHVS and CDR2 FNYEAQ. V lost 10 bases to trimming and J lost 0 bases, with 13 bases between them. This CDR3 region has 14 residues. The CDR3 sequence is CATTQGSSYNEQFF. Written as DNA, the CDR3 is TGTGCCACAACTCAGGGGTCCTCCTACAATGAGCAGTTCTTC.

This chain joins TRBV6-5 and TRBJ2-4; unclear D gene. Trimming took 5 bases from V and 3 from J, leaving 23 bases between them. CDR3 length: 18 residues. The V gene's germline CDR1 is MNHEY and CDR2 SVGAGI. Here the CDR3 DNA reads TGTGCCAGCAGTCGTACTCTGCTCCCTAATACCAACAAAAACATTCAGTACTTC. Translation: CASSRTLLPNTNKNIQYF.